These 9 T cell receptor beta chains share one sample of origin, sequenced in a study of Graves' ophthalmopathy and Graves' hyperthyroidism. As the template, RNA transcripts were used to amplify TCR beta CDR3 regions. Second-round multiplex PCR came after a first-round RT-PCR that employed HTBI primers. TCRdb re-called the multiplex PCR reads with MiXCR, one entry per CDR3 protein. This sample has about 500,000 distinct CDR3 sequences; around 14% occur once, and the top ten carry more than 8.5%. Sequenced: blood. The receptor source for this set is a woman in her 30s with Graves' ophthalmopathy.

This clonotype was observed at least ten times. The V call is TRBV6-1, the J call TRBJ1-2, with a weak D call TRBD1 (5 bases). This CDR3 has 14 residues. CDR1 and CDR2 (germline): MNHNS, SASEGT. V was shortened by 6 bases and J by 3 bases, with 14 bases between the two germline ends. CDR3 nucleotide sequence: TGTGCCAGCAGAGGGGTCAGAGGAGACTATGGCTACACCTTC. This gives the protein CASRGVRGDYGYTF.

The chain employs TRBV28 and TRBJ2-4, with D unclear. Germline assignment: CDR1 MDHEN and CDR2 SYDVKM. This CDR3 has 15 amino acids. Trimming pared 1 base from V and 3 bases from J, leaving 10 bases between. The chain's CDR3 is CASSLYSLGKNIQYF. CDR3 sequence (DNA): TGTGCCAGCAGTTTATACAGTCTCGGCAAAAACATTCAGTACTTC.

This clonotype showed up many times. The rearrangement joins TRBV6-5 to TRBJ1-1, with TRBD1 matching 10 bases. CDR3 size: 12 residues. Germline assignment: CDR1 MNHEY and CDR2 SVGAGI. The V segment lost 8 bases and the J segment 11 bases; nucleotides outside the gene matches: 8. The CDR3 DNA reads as TGTGCCAGCGGGGACAGGGGATTGGTTGCTTTCTTT. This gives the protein CASGDRGLVAFF.

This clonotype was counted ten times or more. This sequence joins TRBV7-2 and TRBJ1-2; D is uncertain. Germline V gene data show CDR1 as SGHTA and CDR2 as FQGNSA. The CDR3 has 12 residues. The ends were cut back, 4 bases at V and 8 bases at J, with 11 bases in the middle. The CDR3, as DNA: TGTGCCAGCAGCTATGGCCTCGGGGGCTACACCTTC. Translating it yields CASSYGLGGYTF.

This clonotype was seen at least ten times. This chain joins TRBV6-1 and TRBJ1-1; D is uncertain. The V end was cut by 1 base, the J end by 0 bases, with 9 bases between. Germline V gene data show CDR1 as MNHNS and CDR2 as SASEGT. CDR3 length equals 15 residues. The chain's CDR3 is CASSEEMLMNTEAFF. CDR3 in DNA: TGTGCCAGCAGTGAAGAAATGCTGATGAACACTGAAGCTTTCTTT.

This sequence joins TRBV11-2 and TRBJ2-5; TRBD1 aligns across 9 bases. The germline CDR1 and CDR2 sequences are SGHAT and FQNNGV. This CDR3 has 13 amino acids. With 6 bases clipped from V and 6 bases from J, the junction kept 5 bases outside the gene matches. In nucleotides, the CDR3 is TGTGCCAGCAGACAAACAGGGGGCCAGACCCAGTACTTC. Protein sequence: CASRQTGGQTQYF.

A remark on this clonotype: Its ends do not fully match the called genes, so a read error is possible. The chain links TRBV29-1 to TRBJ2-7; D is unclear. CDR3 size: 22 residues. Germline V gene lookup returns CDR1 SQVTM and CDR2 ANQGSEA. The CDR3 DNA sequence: TGCAGCGTTGAAGATCTTGGGCCAGCCGAAAACAAGGGCAAAGGACGTATCTACGAGCAGTGCTTC. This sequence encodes CSVEDLGPAENKGKGRIYEQCF.

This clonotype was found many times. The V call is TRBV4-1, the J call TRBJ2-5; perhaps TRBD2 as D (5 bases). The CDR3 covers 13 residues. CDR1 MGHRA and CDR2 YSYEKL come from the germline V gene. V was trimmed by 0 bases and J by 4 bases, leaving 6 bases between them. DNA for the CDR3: TGCGCCAGCAGCCAAGATCGGGGAGAGACCCAGTACTTC. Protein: CASSQDRGETQYF.

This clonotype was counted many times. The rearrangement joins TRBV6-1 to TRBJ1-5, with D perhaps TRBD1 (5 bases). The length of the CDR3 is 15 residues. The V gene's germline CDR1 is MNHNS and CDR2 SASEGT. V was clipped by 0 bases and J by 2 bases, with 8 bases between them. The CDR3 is CASSEARDGNQPQHF. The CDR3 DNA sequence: TGTGCCAGCAGTGAAGCACGGGACGGCAATCAGCCCCAGCATTTT.